The 27 T cell receptor beta chains below come from one sample, sequenced in a study of T cell repertoires in ileal Crohn's disease. Time point denoted: inflamed ileum from the surgical specimen. Produced via immunoSEQ multiplex PCR; TCRdb's table is partial and in-frame only. The sample holds a few thousand clones; 76% are singletons and the top ten take around 7%. Material for sequencing was ileal tissue. The source of these receptors is an adult with Crohn's disease.

V is TRBV7-2 and J is TRBJ2-7; 9 bases are a match to TRBD2. The germline gives CDR1 SGHTA, CDR2 FQGNSA. J was trimmed by 9 bases and V by 5 bases; bases with no gene match: 14. There are 15 residues in the CDR3. CDR3 nucleotide sequence: TGTGCCAGCAGCCTTAGCGGGAGTTCCCGGGGTGTGCAGTACTTC. It codes for CASSLSGSSRGVQYF.

The chain joins TRBV5-4 to TRBJ2-5; no reliable D call. This CDR3 has 9 amino acids. Looked up from germline, CDR1 is SGHNT and CDR2 is YYREEE (reference sequence). V was shortened by 5 bases and J by 6 bases, with 2 bases between the two germline ends. The DNA of the CDR3 is TGTGCCAGCAGTCAGACCCAGTACTTC. Amino acids: CASSQTQYF.

This clone was counted a few times. The V gene is TRBV19, the J gene TRBJ1-4, with TRBD1 matching over 7 bases. The CDR3 sequence is 15 residues long. The V and J ends lost 4 bases and 8 bases, in that order; junction bases with no gene match: 10. Per germline, CDR1 LNHDA and CDR2 SQIVND (reference sequence). CDR3 sequence: CASSSHRGSEEKLFF. The CDR3 DNA follows: TGTGCCAGTAGTAGCCACAGGGGCAGTGAGGAAAAACTGTTTTTT.

The J gene is TRBJ1-1, the V gene TRBV11-2; D gene ambiguous. Germline assignment: CDR1 SGHAT and CDR2 FQNNGV. V lost 1 base and J lost 2, with 8 bases in between. There are 14 residues in the CDR3. CDR3 sequence reads: CASSLGVYNTEAFF. For the CDR3, the DNA is TGTGCCAGCAGCTTAGGGGTTTATAACACTGAAGCTTTCTTT.

This rearrangement joins TRBV4-1 to TRBJ2-7, with a tentative D call TRBD1 (5 bases). Trimming pared 1 base from V and 7 bases from J, leaving 23 bases between. Per germline, CDR1 MGHRA and CDR2 YSYEKL. The length of the CDR3 is 17 residues. The CDR3 sequence: CASSQGGSGALLMEQYF. CDR3 nucleotide sequence: TGCGCCAGCAGCCAAGGGGGTTCTGGGGCACTTTTGATGGAGCAGTACTTC.

As for this clone: This same CDR3 is encoded by further DNA sequences in the sample. The V gene is TRBV7-2, the J gene TRBJ1-2, with 9 positions matching TRBD1. V dropped 1 base and J dropped 4; count of bases not matched to a gene: 1. Germline-derived CDR1 and CDR2 are SGHTA and FQGNSA. The CDR3 length is 14 residues. DNA of the CDR3: TGTGCCAGCAGCTTAGTGGGACAGGGCTATGGCTACACCTTC. This gives the protein CASSLVGQGYGYTF.

The chain combines TRBV11-2 with TRBJ1-2; the match to TRBD1 covers 10 bases. The germline V gene has CDR1 SGHAT and CDR2 FQNNGV. V lost 6 bases, J lost 7 bases, and 11 bases stayed unmatched. This CDR3 comprises 15 residues. CDR3 coding DNA: TGTGCCAGCAGTACTGGGACAGGGGAAATCTTTGGCTACACCTTC. Protein: CASSTGTGEIFGYTF.

The chain employs TRBV7-2 and TRBJ2-7; TRBD2 matches 7 bases. This CDR3 has 14 residues. Germline CDR1 reads SGHTA; CDR2 reads FQGNSA. The junction had 4 bases not matched to a gene; V was cut back by 0 bases and J by 5 bases. The CDR3 spells CASSLAGGQDEQYF. In DNA form, the CDR3 reads TGTGCCAGCAGCTTAGCGGGAGGGCAAGACGAGCAGTACTTC. The full variable domain, in which reference TRBV7-2 and TRBJ2-7 provide the parts outside the CDR3, is GAGVSQSPSNKVTEKGKDVELRCDPISGHTALYWYRQSLGQGLEFLIYFQGNSAPDKSGLPSDRFSAERTGGSVSTLTIQRTQQEDSAVYLCASSLAGGQDEQYFGPGTRLTVT.

CDR3 sequence: CAISPQGVSNQPQHF. The CDR3, as DNA: TGTGCCATCAGCCCACAGGGGGTAAGCAATCAGCCCCAGCATTTT. The J gene is TRBJ1-5, the V gene TRBV10-3, with 8 positions matching TRBD1. In germline, CDR1 is ENHRY, CDR2 SYGVKD. With 6 bases clipped from V and 1 base from J, the junction kept 5 bases outside the gene matches. The CDR3 runs 15 residues.

V gene TRBV2 combines with J gene TRBJ2-2; 7 bases are a match to TRBD2. Trimming at V came to 5 bases and at J to 6 bases, leaving 9 bases not matched to a gene. Germline-derived CDR1 and CDR2 are SNHLY and FYNNEI. This CDR3 has 15 residues. CDR3 amino acids: CASSWGGSGPGELFF. The CDR3 DNA reads as TGTGCCAGCAGTTGGGGCGGGAGTGGACCCGGGGAGCTGTTTTTT.

The chain recombines TRBV27 with TRBJ2-1; 8 bases are shared with TRBD1. This CDR3 is 13 amino acids long. Germline values: CDR1 MNHEY, CDR2 SMNVEV (reference sequence). J was trimmed by 7 bases and V by 6 bases; bases with no gene match: 5. For the CDR3, the DNA is TGTGCCAGCAGAGCAGGGGGCCGTAATGAGCAGTTCTTC. Translation: CASRAGGRNEQFF.

This chain links TRBV10-3 with TRBJ1-2; D is perhaps TRBD1 (5 bases). V lost 10 bases, J lost 7 bases, and 10 bases lay in between. Germline V gene sequence: CDR1 ENHRY, CDR2 SYGVKD. The CDR3 runs to 10 residues. CDR3 residues: CATQARGYTF. As DNA, the CDR3 is TGTGCCACACAGGCCCGTGGCTACACCTTC.

This clone was counted a few times. The chain recombines TRBV2 with TRBJ2-3; TRBD2 agrees at 13 bases. This CDR3 region has 16 residues. CDR1 SNHLY and CDR2 FYNNEI come from the germline V gene. After removal of 6 bases from V and 5 bases from J, the junction contained 8 bases not matched to a gene. The CDR3: CASSSGLAGARDTQYF. CDR3 DNA: TGTGCCAGCAGCTCCGGACTAGCGGGGGCGAGAGATACGCAGTATTTT.

This clone occurred a few times. This chain's CDR3 is CASSSSGLAGDVGQYF. In DNA form, the CDR3 reads TGTGCCAGTAGTTCCTCGGGACTAGCGGGGGACGTAGGGCAGTACTTC. The V call is TRBV19, the J call TRBJ2-7, with TRBD2 matching 14 bases. Germline CDR1 and CDR2: LNHDA and SQIVND (reference sequence). The V segment lost 5 bases and the J segment 9 bases; nucleotides outside the gene matches: 12. The CDR3 spans 16 residues.

The chain links TRBV29-1 to TRBJ2-1; no clear D gene. This CDR3 is built from 11 residues. The V gene lost 7 bases and the J gene lost 4 bases, with 8 bases spanning the gap. CDR1 and CDR2 from the germline V gene are SQVTM and ANQGSEA. The DNA for the CDR3 is TGCAGCGCTAGGAGTTACAATGAGCAGTTCTTC. It encodes CSARSYNEQFF.

This chain joins TRBV16 and TRBJ1-3; D remains ambiguous. The CDR3 runs 15 residues. Trimming removed 0 bases from V and 0 bases from J, with 6 bases in between. Germline CDR1 and CDR2: KGHSY and FQNENV. The CDR3 DNA follows: TGTGCCAGCAGCCAATCGATTACCTCTGGAAACACCATATATTTT. Translating gives CASSQSITSGNTIYF.

The V and J genes are TRBV11-3 and TRBJ2-2, with 9 bases lining up with TRBD1. The CDR3 spans 15 residues. J lost 5 bases, V lost 6 bases, and 7 bases had no gene match. The V gene's germline CDR1 is SGHNT and CDR2 YENEEA. The CDR3 sequence is CASSSGQGSTGELFF. DNA for the CDR3: TGTGCCAGCAGTTCTGGACAGGGGAGTACCGGGGAGCTGTTTTTT.

The gene calls are TRBV6-5 and TRBJ2-7; D is unresolved. Germline V gene sequence: CDR1 MNHEY, CDR2 SVGAGI. The CDR3 runs 11 residues. The germline V and J ends were trimmed by 8 bases and 2 bases, with 7 bases remaining between them. DNA for the CDR3: TGTGCCAGCCAACGGACCTACGAGCAGTACTTC. Encoded protein: CASQRTYEQYF.

V and J are TRBV6-5 and TRBJ1-1; D is undetermined. The germline CDR1 and CDR2 sequences are MNHEY and SVGAGI. This CDR3 is 14 amino acids long. V lost 7 bases, J lost 5 bases, and 17 bases lay in between. The CDR3 nucleotides are TGTGCCAGCATTCCCTCTCAAGCGGGGACTGAAGCTTTCTTT. It is translated as CASIPSQAGTEAFF.

V gene TRBV2 combines with J gene TRBJ2-7, with a weak D call TRBD1 (6 bases). The CDR3 spans 13 residues. Germline CDR1 and CDR2: SNHLY and FYNNEI. Deletions cut 4 bases from V and 13 bases from J, with 20 bases between. The CDR3 DNA reads TGTGCCAGCAGTGGGGACACCCTGGTGGTAGGCTACTTC. Translation: CASSGDTLVVGYF. Full variable domain (missing parts from reference TRBV2 and TRBJ2-7): EPEVTQTPSHQVTQMGQEVILRCVPISNHLYFYWYRQILGQKVEFLVSFYNNEISEKSEIFDDQFSVERPDGSNFTLKIRSTKLEDSAMYFCASSGDTLVVGYFGPGTRLTVT.

The CDR3 coding sequence is TGTGCCAGCAGCCGGGGAGATGGCTACACCTTC. Translated, it gives CASSRGDGYTF. The chain links TRBV6-6 to TRBJ1-2, with no clear D. The CDR3 contains 11 residues. Germline CDR1 MNHNY, CDR2 SVGAGI (reference sequence). Trimming pared 6 bases from V and 6 bases from J, leaving 8 bases between.

The genes are TRBV7-8 and TRBJ2-7; D assignment may be TRBD1 or TRBD2 (6 bases each). Germline lookup yields CDR1 SGHVS and CDR2 FQNEAQ. The ends were cut back, 5 bases at V and 5 bases at J, with 19 bases in the middle. The CDR3 runs to 15 residues. CDR3 nucleotides: TGTGCCAGCAGCCCGGGGGCAGGAAATGTCCACGAGCAGTACTTC. It codes for CASSPGAGNVHEQYF.

This rearrangement joins TRBV29-1 to TRBJ2-6; D not certain. V dropped 4 bases and J dropped 5 bases, with 21 bases sitting between them. The CDR3 length is 17 residues. Germline V gene lookup returns CDR1 SQVTM and CDR2 ANQGSEA. The CDR3 reads CSVVQTRIQSRANVLTF. CDR3 DNA: TGCAGCGTTGTACAGACACGCATACAAAGTCGGGCCAACGTCCTGACTTTC. The whole variable domain, filled in from reference TRBV29-1 and TRBJ2-6, reads SAVISQKPSRDICQRGTSLTIQCQVDSQVTMMFWYRQQPGQSLTLIATANQGSEATYESGFVIDKFPISRPNLTFSTLTVSNMSPEDSSIYLCSVVQTRIQSRANVLTFGAGSRLTVL.

The rearrangement uses TRBV10-3 and TRBJ2-1; 10 positions match TRBD2. Germline V CDR1 and CDR2: ENHRY, SYGVKD. V shed 7 bases and J 3 bases; nucleotides not matched to a gene: 9. CDR3 length: 16 amino acids. DNA for the CDR3: TGTGCCATCACAAAGCGGGAGGGATTTAACTACAATGAGCAGTTCTTC. Translation gives CAITKREGFNYNEQFF.

The CDR3 sequence is CASSHGGKGFFEQYF. CDR3 nucleotide sequence: TGTGCCAGCAGTCACGGGGGGAAGGGATTCTTCGAGCAGTACTTC. This chain links TRBV28 with TRBJ2-7, with 7 nucleotides matching TRBD2. V dropped 5 bases and J dropped 6; count of bases not matched to a gene: 13. Germline CDR1 MDHEN, CDR2 SYDVKM. The CDR3 is made up of 15 amino acids.

The gene calls are TRBV19 and TRBJ2-2; 9 bases fit TRBD1. Germline V CDR1 and CDR2: LNHDA, SQIVND (reference sequence). The ends lost 6 bases at V and 7 bases at J; junction bases unmatched: 6. CDR3 length: 14 residues. The CDR3 DNA is TGTGCCAGTAGCATACAGGGGGCAGGCGGGGAGCTGTTTTTT. Translating gives CASSIQGAGGELFF.

V and J are TRBV7-6 and TRBJ2-7, with TRBD1 matching over 7 bases. Germline CDR1 SGHVS, CDR2 FNYEAQ. The CDR3 runs to 15 residues. J was trimmed by 3 bases and V by 1 base; bases with no gene match: 6. This CDR3 reads CASSLDRQGNYEQYF. The CDR3, as DNA: TGTGCCAGCAGCTTAGACCGACAGGGAAACTACGAGCAGTACTTC. Looking up the rest from reference TRBV7-6 and TRBJ2-7 gives the full variable domain: GAGVSQSPRYKVTKRGQDVALRCDPISGHVSLYWYRQALGQGPEFLTYFNYEAQQDKSGLPNDRFSAERPEGSISTLTIQRTEQRDSAMYRCASSLDRQGNYEQYFGPGTRLTVT.